The clone carrying this T cell receptor (beta chain) was counted between two and nine times. TCRdb passed the RT-PCR reads through MiXCR, listing each CDR3 protein once. This table holds 540,000 or so distinct CDR3 sequences, about an eighth found once. The record originates from a study of response to subunit inactivated influenza vaccine. The V gene's germline CDR1 is LGHNA and CDR2 YNFKEQ. CDR3 size: 14 residues. The V gene end was trimmed by 4 bases and the J gene end by 2 bases; junction bases not matched to a gene: 1. This TCR was sampled from a man aged 50-60 years who received an inactivated influenza vaccine. The chain is built from TRBV4-2 and TRBJ2-3; 9 nucleotides align to TRBD2. The starting material was PBMCs from blood, obtained 35 to 45 days after vaccination. The CDR3, as DNA: TGTGCCAGCAGCCCTAGCGGGATCACAGATACGCAGTATTTT. Translated: CASSPSGITDTQYF.